Listed below are T cell receptor beta chains from one sample, sequenced in a study of shared clonotypes between healthy human individuals. Produced via immunoSEQ multiplex PCR; TCRdb's table is partial and in-frame only. The data contain over a million clones, 95% to 99% of them seen just once; the ten biggest clones take up roughly 0.45%. The sample consisted of naive CD4+ T cells sorted from blood. These receptors originate from a man younger than 40 in good health. CDR3s include the opening cysteine and the closing phenylalanine or tryptophan. Each record gives: clone size, CDR3 length, J gene, V gene, D gene, CDR3 protein, CDR3 DNA. D genes are given only for firm matches. The size entry is marked missing in some rows and otherwise reads once, few, many or a size class.

>NA|13|TRBJ2-3|TRBV5-4|NA
CASRRREADTQYF
TGTGCCAGCAGGAGGAGGGAGGCAGATACGCAGTATTTT
>NA|16|TRBJ2-7|TRBV5-4|NA
CASSLAPQGGANEQYF
TGTGCCAGCAGCTTGGCTCCCCAAGGGGGGGCAAACGAGCAGTACTTC
>NA|13|TRBJ2-3|TRBV5-4|NA
CASSKYSTDTQYF
TGTGCCAGCAGCAAGTATAGCACAGATACGCAGTATTTT
>few|8|TRBJ2-3|TRBV29-1|NA
CSVEDGHF
TGCAGCGTTGAAGATGGACATTTT
>few|12|TRBJ1-5|TRBV29-1|NA
CSVGGGNQPQHF
TGCAGCGTTGGGGGGGGCAATCAGCCCCAGCATTTT
>NA|14|TRBJ2-7|TRBV19|TRBD1
CASSIRGPSYEQYF
TGTGCCAGTAGTATCAGGGGGCCATCCTACGAGCAGTACTTC
>NA|17|TRBJ2-3|TRBV11-2|TRBD2
CASSLVPLAGEADTQYF
TGTGCCAGCAGCTTAGTACCCCTAGCGGGAGAAGCAGATACGCAGTATTTT
>NA|17|TRBJ2-6|TRBV7-9|NA
CASSLGVGSLRANVLTF
TGTGCCAGCAGCTTAGGCGTCGGGTCGTTAAGGGCCAACGTCCTGACTTTC
>NA|15|TRBJ1-2|TRBV18|NA
CASSPRRGGNYGYTF
TGTGCCAGCTCACCAAGGAGGGGTGGTAACTATGGCTACACCTTC
>NA|15|TRBJ2-5|TRBV9|NA
CASSPRPQGVETQYF
TGTGCCAGCAGCCCGAGACCCCAGGGAGTGGAGACCCAGTACTTC
>NA|12|TRBJ1-1|TRBV2|NA
CASTEGSTEAFF
TGTGCCAGCACCGAAGGGAGCACTGAAGCTTTCTTT
>NA|12|TRBJ2-7|TRBV19|NA
CASSIPPYEQYF
TGTGCCAGTAGTATACCTCCGTACGAGCAGTACTTC
>once|15|TRBJ1-2|TRBV5-8|TRBD1
CASSWARTGRNGYTF
TGTGCCAGCAGCTGGGCGAGGACAGGGAGGAATGGCTACACCTTC
>NA|15|TRBJ2-1|TRBV10-3|TRBD2
CAISESLAGVGEQFF
TGTGCCATCAGTGAGTCTCTAGCGGGAGTTGGGGAGCAGTTCTTC
>NA|15|TRBJ1-2|TRBV7-9|NA
CASTYPGGVGYGYTF
TGTGCCAGCACCTACCCGGGTGGGGTAGGCTATGGCTACACCTTC
>NA|12|TRBJ2-7|TRBV19|NA
CASTSRAYEQYF
TGTGCCAGTACCAGCCGGGCCTACGAGCAGTACTTC
>NA|13|TRBJ2-4|TRBV30|NA
CAWGPQTGNIQYF
TGTGCCTGGGGCCCCCAAACAGGAAACATTCAGTACTTC
>NA|14|TRBJ1-4|TRBV5-1|NA
CASRKSSPGEKLFF
TGCGCCAGCCGCAAATCCTCCCCCGGTGAAAAACTGTTTTTT
>NA|12|TRBJ2-1|TRBV6-6|TRBD2
CASSKASGWQFF
TGTGCCAGCAGTAAGGCTAGCGGGTGGCAGTTCTTC
>NA|15|TRBJ2-1|TRBV5-6|TRBD2
CASSSGLAAYNEQFF
TGTGCCAGCAGCTCCGGACTAGCGGCCTACAATGAGCAGTTCTTC
>once|13|TRBJ1-5|TRBV30|NA
CAWAGLGNQPQHF
TGTGCCTGGGCGGGACTAGGCAATCAGCCCCAGCATTTT
>NA|17|TRBJ2-1|TRBV29-1|NA
CSVEDGQTHHPRNEQFF
TGCAGCGTTGAAGATGGGCAGACCCACCACCCACGGAATGAGCAGTTCTTC